This T cell receptor beta chain was recovered during a study of siplizumab effects on memory and regulatory T cells. Findings of the study overall: Siplizumab significantly lowered the alloreactive sequences that could be traced to unstimulated CD4+ memory cells. Memory T cells appeared less diverse than naive cells, which seemed to contribute substantially to alloresponse. Siplizumab cultures yielded proliferating Tregs whose suppressive function was not confirmed. The mapping of alloreactive clones to unstimulated subsets covered only a minor fraction of them.

As for this clone: The antigen is not known.

Produced via immunoSEQ multiplex PCR; TCRdb's table is partial and in-frame only. The sample holds about 120,000 clones, around nine tenths seen once. Germline assignment: CDR1 KGHSH and CDR2 LQKENI. After removal of 3 bases from V and 0 bases from J, the junction contained 6 bases not matched to a gene. The CDR3 extends over 16 amino acids. The clonotype was recovered from a human donor in good health. Sequencing input: CD4+ T cells sorted from blood. The gene calls are TRBV18 and TRBJ2-7; 9 bases line up with TRBD2. The CDR3 spells CASSPPGTSSSYEQYF. CDR3 nucleotide sequence: TGTGCCAGCTCACCCCCCGGGACTAGCAGCTCCTACGAGCAGTACTTC.